Below, 17 T cell receptor beta chains from the same sample are listed, as sequenced in a study of identical twins. TCRdb re-called the 5' RACE reads with MiXCR, one entry per CDR3 protein. The sample shows hundreds of thousands of distinct CDR3 sequences, approximately 6.1% of them seen only once. The sequenced material came from naive T cells sorted from blood. The receptor source for this set is a man aged 18 to 35 in good health.

This chain uses TRBV10-3 with TRBJ2-3; 11 nucleotides align to TRBD2. This CDR3 comprises 15 residues. J lost 5 bases, V lost 6 bases, and 7 bases had no gene match. Germline V gene sequence: CDR1 ENHRY, CDR2 SYGVKD. DNA for the CDR3: TGTGCCATCAGGTCGACTAGCGGGAAGAGAGATACGCAGTATTTT. It encodes CAIRSTSGKRDTQYF.

The V and J genes are TRBV12-3 or TRBV12-4 and TRBJ1-4; 7 bases match TRBD1. This CDR3 has 14 amino acids. V lost 7 bases to trimming and J lost 8 bases; unmatched junction nucleotides: 10. CDR3 DNA sequence: TGTGCCAGCACCCTCGGGGACAGATGGGAAAAACTGTTTTTT. Its translation: CASTLGDRWEKLFF.

This clonotype has ten or more counts. The chain uses TRBV6-1 and TRBJ1-4; D unclear. Per the germline V gene, CDR1 is MNHNS and CDR2 is SASEGT. This CDR3 has 13 amino acids. V lost 7 bases to trimming and J lost 5 bases, with 11 bases between them. The CDR3 sequence is CASMGGWNEKLFF. In DNA form, the CDR3 reads TGTGCCAGCATGGGAGGGTGGAATGAAAAACTGTTTTTT.

J is TRBJ2-5 and V is TRBV29-1; TRBD1 matches at 7 bases. Germline V gives CDR1 SQVTM, CDR2 ANQGSEA. CDR3 length: 13 amino acids. Losses at the gene ends were 1 base for V and 5 bases for J; bases not matched to a gene: 4. The CDR3 DNA reads as TGCAGCGTTGAAGCGGACAGGTGGGAGACCCAGTACTTC. It translates to CSVEADRWETQYF.

This clonotype was recorded a few times. The chain joins TRBV20-1 to TRBJ2-2, with 9 bases lining up with TRBD1. Losses at the gene ends were 0 bases for V and 3 bases for J; bases not matched to a gene: 5. The CDR3 is made up of 16 amino acids. The germline gives CDR1 DFQATT, CDR2 SNEGSKA (reference sequence). CDR3 region: CSARDPDRGYTGELFF. The DNA for the CDR3 is TGCAGTGCTAGAGACCCGGACAGGGGATACACCGGGGAGCTGTTTTTT.

This clonotype occurred many times. In DNA form, the CDR3 reads TGTGCCAGCAGTTTAACACTTAGACTAGCGGGAGGAGAGACCCAGTACTTC. This translates into CASSLTLRLAGGETQYF. V gene TRBV12-3 or TRBV12-4 combines with J gene TRBJ2-5, with 13 positions matching TRBD2. This CDR3 spans 17 amino acids. V gave up 2 bases and J gave up 4 bases; unmatched junction bases: 7.

V gene TRBV5-5 combines with J gene TRBJ2-6, with D hard to call. V dropped 2 bases and J dropped 0 bases, with 12 bases sitting between them. The germline CDR1 and CDR2 sequences are SGHKS and YYEKEE (reference sequence). There are 17 residues in the CDR3. DNA for the CDR3: TGTGCCAGCAGCTTTAGTTTCAAGAGCTCTGGGGCCAACGTCCTGACTTTC. Translating gives CASSFSFKSSGANVLTF. Full variable domain (outside the CDR3, taken from reference TRBV5-5 and TRBJ2-6): DAGVTQSPTHLIKTRGQQVTLRCSPISGHKSVSWYQQVLGQGPQFIFQYYEKEERGRGNFPDRFSARQFPNYSSELNVNALLLGDSALYLCASSFSFKSSGANVLTFGAGSRLTVL.

This clonotype was detected ten times or more. The V and J genes are TRBV28 and TRBJ2-7; 7 nucleotides agree with TRBD1. The CDR3 sequence is 14 residues long. V lost 6 bases and J lost 1; bases outside the gene matches: 6. CDR1 is MDHEN, CDR2 SYDVKM, per germline. The CDR3 DNA reads as TGTGCCAGCAGAATCAGGGGGTTGTCCTACGAGCAGTACTTC. The encoded protein is CASRIRGLSYEQYF.

This clonotype was observed a handful of times. V gene TRBV4-3 combines with J gene TRBJ2-3; D call uncertain. Germline V gives CDR1 LGHNA, CDR2 YSLEER. The CDR3 covers 15 residues. Between the trimmed V and J ends, which lost 0 bases and 2 bases, there was a span of 9 bases. The DNA for the CDR3 is TGCGCCAGCAGCCAAGAGGCAGGTTACACAGATACGCAGTATTTT. It specifies CASSQEAGYTDTQYF.

There are a few counts of this clonotype. The rearrangement links TRBV24-1 to TRBJ1-1, with D perhaps TRBD1 (5 bases). This CDR3 is built from 15 residues. CDR1 is KGHDR, CDR2 SFDVKD, per germline. The V gene lost 4 bases and the J gene lost 2 bases, with 13 bases spanning the gap. The CDR3 nucleotides are TGTGCCACCAGTGACCTAGGACATCCTAACACTGAAGCTTTCTTT. Protein sequence: CATSDLGHPNTEAFF.

CDR3 DNA sequence: TGTGCCAGCAGCTTAATTCAAACCGGAATTGGAAACACCATATATTTT. This sequence encodes CASSLIQTGIGNTIYF. V usage is TRBV7-2 and J usage is TRBJ1-3; D is unclear. Between the trimmed V and J ends, which lost 2 bases and 3 bases, there was a span of 14 bases. CDR1 is SGHTA, CDR2 FQGNSA, per germline. This CDR3 has 16 residues.

The table lists this clonotype with a few counts. V gene TRBV6-1 combines with J gene TRBJ1-2; D uncertain. Germline CDR1 and CDR2: MNHNS and SASEGT. The CDR3 runs 14 residues. V gave up 5 bases and J gave up 3 bases, with 13 bases separating them. The CDR3 loop is CASSPDRGDYGYTF. The CDR3 bases are TGTGCCAGCAGTCCGGACCGGGGTGACTATGGCTACACCTTC.

This clonotype came up many times. The chain links TRBV27 to TRBJ2-1; possible D gene TRBD1, 6 bases. Trimming shortened V by 2 bases and J by 4 bases, and 12 bases separated the two germline ends. The CDR3 is made up of 15 amino acids. Germline V lookup: CDR1 MNHEY, CDR2 SMNVEV (reference sequence). The CDR3 reads CASSLTGITYNEQFF. The CDR3 DNA follows: TGTGCCAGCAGTTTAACAGGGATAACATACAATGAGCAGTTCTTC.

The gene calls are TRBV29-1 and TRBJ2-1; 11 nucleotides align to TRBD2. V lost 3 bases to trimming and J lost 9 bases; unmatched junction nucleotides: 10. Germline CDR1 and CDR2: SQVTM and ANQGSEA. The CDR3 length is 15 residues. For the CDR3, the DNA is TGCAGCGTTGACGCCACTAGCGGGAGTGGGAGTGAGCAGTTCTTC. Translation gives CSVDATSGSGSEQFF.

This clonotype has a count of ten or more. The chain links TRBV29-1 to TRBJ2-3; TRBD2 matches at 10 bases. CDR3 length: 14 amino acids. After removal of 4 bases from V and 7 bases from J, the junction contained 8 bases not matched to a gene. CDR1 SQVTM and CDR2 ANQGSEA come from the germline V gene. The CDR3 is CSVGLAGGVNTQYF. CDR3 coding DNA: TGCAGCGTTGGACTAGCGGGCGGAGTAAATACGCAGTATTTT.

This clonotype was seen a few times. V gene TRBV6-5 combines with J gene TRBJ1-1, with unresolved D. Germline lookup yields CDR1 MNHEY and CDR2 SVGAGI. Trimming stripped 0 bases from V and 0 bases from J, with 11 bases between. The CDR3 runs to 16 residues. CDR3 amino acids: CASSYSPTQLNTEAFF. DNA for the CDR3: TGTGCCAGCAGTTACTCACCCACCCAATTGAACACTGAAGCTTTCTTT.

This clonotype occurred many times. The J gene is TRBJ2-7, the V gene TRBV5-6; D gene unclear. V lost 2 bases and J lost 0, with 6 bases in between. CDR1 is SGHDT and CDR2 is YYEEEE in the germline V gene. The CDR3 length is 13 residues. Written as DNA, the CDR3 is TGTGCCAGCAGCTTCCGAGTCTCCTACGAGCAGTACTTC. Its protein product is CASSFRVSYEQYF.